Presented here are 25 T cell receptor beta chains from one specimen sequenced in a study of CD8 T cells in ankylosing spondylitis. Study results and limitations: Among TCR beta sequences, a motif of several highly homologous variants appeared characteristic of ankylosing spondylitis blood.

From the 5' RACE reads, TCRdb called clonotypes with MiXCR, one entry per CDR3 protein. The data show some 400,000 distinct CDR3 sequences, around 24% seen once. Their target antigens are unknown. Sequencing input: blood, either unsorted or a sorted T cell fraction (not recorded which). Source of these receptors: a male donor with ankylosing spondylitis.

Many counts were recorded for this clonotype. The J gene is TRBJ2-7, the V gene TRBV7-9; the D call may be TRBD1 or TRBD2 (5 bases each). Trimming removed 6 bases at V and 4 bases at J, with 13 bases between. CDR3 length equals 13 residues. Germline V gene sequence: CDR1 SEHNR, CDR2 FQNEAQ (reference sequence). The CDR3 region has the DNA TGTGCCAGCAGTCTGGATGGGGGTTACGAGCAGTACTTC. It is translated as CASSLDGGYEQYF.

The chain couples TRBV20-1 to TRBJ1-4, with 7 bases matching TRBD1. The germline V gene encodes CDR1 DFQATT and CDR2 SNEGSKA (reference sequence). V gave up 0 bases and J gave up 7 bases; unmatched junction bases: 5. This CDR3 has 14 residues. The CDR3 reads CSARDGTDPEKLFF. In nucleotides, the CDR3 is TGCAGTGCTAGAGATGGGACAGACCCTGAAAAACTGTTTTTT.

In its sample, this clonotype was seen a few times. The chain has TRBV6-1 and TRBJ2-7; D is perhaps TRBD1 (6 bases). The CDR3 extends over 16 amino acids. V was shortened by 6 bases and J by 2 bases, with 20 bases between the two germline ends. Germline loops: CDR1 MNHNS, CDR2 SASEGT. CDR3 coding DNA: TGTGCCAGCAGCGATCTCGGACAGCCTACTACCTACGAGCAGTACTTC. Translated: CASSDLGQPTTYEQYF.

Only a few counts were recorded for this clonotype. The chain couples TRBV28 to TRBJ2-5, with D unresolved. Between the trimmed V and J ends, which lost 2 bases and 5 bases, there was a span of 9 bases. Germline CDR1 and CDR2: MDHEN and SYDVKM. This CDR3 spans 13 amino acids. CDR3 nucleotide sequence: TGTGCCAGCAGTTTAGGGCTAGTCGAGACCCAGTACTTC. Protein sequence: CASSLGLVETQYF.

CDR3 in amino acids: CAWSPGGLARPFF. Written as DNA, the CDR3 is TGTGCCTGGAGCCCGGGGGGGCTAGCGAGGCCGTTCTTC. The rearrangement joins TRBV30 to TRBJ2-1; 8 bases are a match to TRBD2. CDR3 size: 13 residues. Germline CDR1 GTSNPN, CDR2 SVGIG (reference sequence). V was clipped by 3 bases and J by 15 bases; unmatched bases: 13.

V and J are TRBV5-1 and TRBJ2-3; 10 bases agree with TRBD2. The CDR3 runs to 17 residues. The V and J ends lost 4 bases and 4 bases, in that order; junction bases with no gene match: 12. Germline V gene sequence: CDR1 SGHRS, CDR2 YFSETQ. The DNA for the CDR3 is TGCGCCAGCAGCCCGACTAGCGGGTCCCTCGCGGCAGATACGCAGTATTTT. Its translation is CASSPTSGSLAADTQYF.

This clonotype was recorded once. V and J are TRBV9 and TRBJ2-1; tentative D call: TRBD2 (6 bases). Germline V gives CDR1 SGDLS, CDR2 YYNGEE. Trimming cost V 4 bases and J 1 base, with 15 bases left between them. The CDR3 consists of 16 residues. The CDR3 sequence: CASSPRERSSYNEQFF. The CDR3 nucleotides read TGTGCCAGCAGCCCACGGGAGCGAAGTTCCTACAATGAGCAGTTCTTC.

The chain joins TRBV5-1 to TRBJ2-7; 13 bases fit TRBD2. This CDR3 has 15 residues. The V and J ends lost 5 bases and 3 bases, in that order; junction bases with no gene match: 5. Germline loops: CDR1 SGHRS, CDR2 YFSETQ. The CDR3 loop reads CASRTSGRGLYEQYF. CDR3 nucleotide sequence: TGCGCCAGCAGAACTAGCGGGAGGGGCCTCTACGAGCAGTACTTC.

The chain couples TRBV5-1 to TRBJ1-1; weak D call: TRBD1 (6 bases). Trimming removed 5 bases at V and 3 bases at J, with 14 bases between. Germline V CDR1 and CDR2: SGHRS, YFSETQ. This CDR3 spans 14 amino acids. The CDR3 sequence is CASRFWDTYTEAFF. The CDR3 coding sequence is TGCGCCAGCAGATTCTGGGACACTTACACTGAAGCTTTCTTT.

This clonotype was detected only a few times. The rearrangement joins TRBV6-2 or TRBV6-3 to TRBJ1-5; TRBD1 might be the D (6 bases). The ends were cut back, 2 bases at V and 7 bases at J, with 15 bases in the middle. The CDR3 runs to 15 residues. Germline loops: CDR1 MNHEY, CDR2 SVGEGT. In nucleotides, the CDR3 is TGTGCCAGCAGTTACCCTCCGAGGGGGAAGCAGCCCCAGCATTTT. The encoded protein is CASSYPPRGKQPQHF.

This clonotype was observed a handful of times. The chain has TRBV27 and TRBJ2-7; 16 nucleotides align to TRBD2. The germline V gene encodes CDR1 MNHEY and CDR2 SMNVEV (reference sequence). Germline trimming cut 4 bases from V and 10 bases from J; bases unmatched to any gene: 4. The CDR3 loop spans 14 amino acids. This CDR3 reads CASSSGLAGGIQYF. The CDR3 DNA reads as TGTGCCAGCAGTTCGGGACTAGCGGGAGGGATACAGTACTTC.

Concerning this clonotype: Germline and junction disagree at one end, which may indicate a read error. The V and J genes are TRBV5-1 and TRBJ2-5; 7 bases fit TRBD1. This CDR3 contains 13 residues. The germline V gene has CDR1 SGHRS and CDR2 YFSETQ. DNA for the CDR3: TGCGCCAGCAGATTGGGACAGCAAGAGACCCAGTACTTC. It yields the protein CASRLGQQETQYF.

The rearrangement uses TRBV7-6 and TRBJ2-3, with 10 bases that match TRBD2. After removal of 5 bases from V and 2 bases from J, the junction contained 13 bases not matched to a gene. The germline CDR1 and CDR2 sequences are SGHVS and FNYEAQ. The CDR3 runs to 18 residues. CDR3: CASSQGPSGGASTDTQYF. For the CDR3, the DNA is TGTGCCAGCAGCCAGGGCCCAAGCGGGGGGGCCTCCACAGATACGCAGTATTTT.

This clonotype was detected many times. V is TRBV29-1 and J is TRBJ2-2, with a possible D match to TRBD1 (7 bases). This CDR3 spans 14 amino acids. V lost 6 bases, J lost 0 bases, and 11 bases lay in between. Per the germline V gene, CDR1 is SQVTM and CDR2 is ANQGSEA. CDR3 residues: CSVEGAPNTGELFF. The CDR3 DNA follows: TGCAGCGTGGAGGGGGCCCCGAACACCGGGGAGCTGTTTTTT.

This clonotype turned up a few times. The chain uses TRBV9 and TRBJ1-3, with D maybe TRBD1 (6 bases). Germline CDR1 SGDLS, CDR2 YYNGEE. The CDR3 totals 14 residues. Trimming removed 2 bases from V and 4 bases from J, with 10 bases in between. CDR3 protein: CASSVGTSGNTIYF. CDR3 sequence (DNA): TGTGCCAGCAGCGTGGGGACATCCGGAAACACCATATATTTT. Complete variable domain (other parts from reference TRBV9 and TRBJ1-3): DSGVTQTPKHLITATGQRVTLRCSPRSGDLSVYWYQQSLDQGLQFLIQYYNGEERAKGNILERFSAQQFPDLHSELNLSSLELGDSALYFCASSVGTSGNTIYFGEGSWLTVV.

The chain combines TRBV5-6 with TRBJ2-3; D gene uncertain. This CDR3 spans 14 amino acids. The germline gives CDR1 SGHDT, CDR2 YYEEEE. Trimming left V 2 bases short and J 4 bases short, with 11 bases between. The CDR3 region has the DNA TGTGCCAGCAGCTTTGCAGGAGAGGCAGATACGCAGTATTTT. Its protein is CASSFAGEADTQYF.

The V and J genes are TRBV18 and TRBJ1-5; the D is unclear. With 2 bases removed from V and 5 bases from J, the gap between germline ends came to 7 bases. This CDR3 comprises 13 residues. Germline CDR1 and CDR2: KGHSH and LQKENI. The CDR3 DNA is TGTGCCAGCTCACCAGGGGTGGATCAGCCCCAGCATTTT. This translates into CASSPGVDQPQHF.

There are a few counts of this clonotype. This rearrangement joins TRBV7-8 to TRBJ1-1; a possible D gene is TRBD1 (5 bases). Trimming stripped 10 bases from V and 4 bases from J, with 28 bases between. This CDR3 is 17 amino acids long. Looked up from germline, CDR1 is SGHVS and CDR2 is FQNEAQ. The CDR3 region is CATGLGVIPGVVTEAFF. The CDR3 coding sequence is TGTGCCACGGGCCTGGGGGTGATACCGGGGGTCGTCACTGAAGCTTTCTTT.

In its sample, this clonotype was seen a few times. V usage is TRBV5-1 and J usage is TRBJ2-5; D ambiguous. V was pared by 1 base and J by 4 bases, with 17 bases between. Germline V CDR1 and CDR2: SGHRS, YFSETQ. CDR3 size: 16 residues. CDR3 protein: CASSLYRPEHGETQYF. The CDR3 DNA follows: TGCGCCAGCAGCTTGTATCGGCCGGAGCATGGAGAGACCCAGTACTTC.

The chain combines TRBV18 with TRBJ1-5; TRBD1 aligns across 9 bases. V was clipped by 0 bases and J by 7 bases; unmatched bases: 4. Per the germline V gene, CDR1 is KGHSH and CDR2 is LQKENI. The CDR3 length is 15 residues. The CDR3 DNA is TGTGCCAGCTCACCACCGGGACAGGGTGGCCAGCCCCAGCATTTT. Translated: CASSPPGQGGQPQHF.

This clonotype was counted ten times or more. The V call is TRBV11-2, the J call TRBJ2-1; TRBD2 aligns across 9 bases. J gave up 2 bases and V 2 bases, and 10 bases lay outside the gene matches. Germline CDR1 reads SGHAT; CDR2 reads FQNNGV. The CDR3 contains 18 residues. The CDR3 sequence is CASSLRREGLFTYNEQFF. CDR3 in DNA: TGTGCCAGCAGCTTAAGGCGGGAGGGCCTCTTTACCTACAATGAGCAGTTCTTC. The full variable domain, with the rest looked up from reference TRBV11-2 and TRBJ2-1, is EAGVAQSPRYKIIEKRQSVAFWCNPISGHATLYWYQQILGQGPKLLIQFQNNGVVDDSQLPKDRFSAERLKGVDSTLKIQPAKLEDSAVYLCASSLRREGLFTYNEQFFGPGTRLTVL.

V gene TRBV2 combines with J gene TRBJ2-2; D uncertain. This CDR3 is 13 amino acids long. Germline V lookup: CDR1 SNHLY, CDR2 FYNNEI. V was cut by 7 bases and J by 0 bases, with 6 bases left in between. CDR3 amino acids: CASNPANTGELFF. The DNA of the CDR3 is TGTGCCAGCAACCCTGCGAACACCGGGGAGCTGTTTTTT. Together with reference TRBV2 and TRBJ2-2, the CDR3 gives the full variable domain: EPEVTQTPSHQVTQMGQEVILRCVPISNHLYFYWYRQILGQKVEFLVSFYNNEISEKSEIFDDQFSVERPDGSNFTLKIRSTKLEDSAMYFCASNPANTGELFFGEGSRLTVL.

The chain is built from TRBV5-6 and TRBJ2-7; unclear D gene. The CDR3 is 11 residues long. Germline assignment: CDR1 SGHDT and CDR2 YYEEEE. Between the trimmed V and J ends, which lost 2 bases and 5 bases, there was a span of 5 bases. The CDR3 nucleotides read TGTGCCAGCAGCTTTCGGAACGAGCAGTACTTC. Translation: CASSFRNEQYF.

Written as DNA, the CDR3 is TGCGCCAGCAGCGCTCAGGGGACAGGGCGCAATCAGCCCCAGCATTTT. Translation: CASSAQGTGRNQPQHF. The chain recombines TRBV4-1 with TRBJ1-5; TRBD1 matches at 9 bases. This CDR3 is built from 16 residues. The germline CDR1 and CDR2 sequences are MGHRA and YSYEKL. J was trimmed by 2 bases and V by 5 bases; bases with no gene match: 7.

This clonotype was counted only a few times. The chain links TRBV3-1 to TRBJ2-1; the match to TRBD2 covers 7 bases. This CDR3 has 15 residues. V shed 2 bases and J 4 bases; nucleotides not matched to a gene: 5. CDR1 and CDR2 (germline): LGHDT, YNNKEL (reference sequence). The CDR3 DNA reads TGTGCCAGCAGCCAAATAGCGGGTGGATACAATGAGCAGTTCTTC. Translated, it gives CASSQIAGGYNEQFF.